The 6 T cell receptor beta chains below come from one sample, sequenced in a study of blood T cell repertoires in COVID-19. Generated by immunoSEQ multiplex PCR, the TCRdb table keeps only in-frame clones and is missing some. The sample consists of roughly 130,000 clones, 70% to 90% of them appearing once. Source material: peripheral blood. Every receptor here comes from a woman in her sixties with acute or convalescent COVID-19.

The V call is TRBV6-5, the J call TRBJ1-1; maybe TRBD1 (6 bases). The CDR3 spans 15 residues. Per germline, CDR1 MNHEY and CDR2 SVGAGI. V was trimmed by 4 bases and J by 2 bases, leaving 14 bases between them. In DNA form, the CDR3 reads TGTGCCAGCAGTTTACACATAGGGGGAAACACTGAAGCTTTCTTT. This gives the protein CASSLHIGGNTEAFF.

V and J are TRBV9 and TRBJ2-3; 10 bases map to TRBD2. Germline CDR1 reads SGDLS; CDR2 reads YYNGEE. CDR3 length: 18 amino acids. Losses at the gene ends were 0 bases for V and 4 bases for J; bases not matched to a gene: 11. The CDR3 DNA follows: TGTGCCAGCAGCGTAGACCTAGCGGGAGCCTTCCCAGCAGATACGCAGTATTTT. Translated, it gives CASSVDLAGAFPADTQYF.

The J gene is TRBJ1-2, the V gene TRBV6-5, with D possibly being TRBD1 (6 bases). The germline V and J ends were trimmed by 6 bases and 3 bases, with 8 bases remaining between them. The CDR3 totals 12 residues. Germline V gene data show CDR1 as MNHEY and CDR2 as SVGAGI. CDR3 loop: CASRQGDYGYTF. CDR3 nucleotides: TGTGCCAGCAGACAGGGCGACTATGGCTACACCTTC.

This sequence joins TRBV28 and TRBJ1-1; a possible D gene is TRBD1 (5 bases). Trimming took off 7 bases at V and 2 bases at J, with 14 bases between the two ends. The V gene's germline CDR1 is MDHEN and CDR2 SYDVKM. There are 14 residues in the CDR3. This chain's CDR3 is CASTISGVNTEAFF. The CDR3 DNA follows: TGTGCCAGCACCATATCGGGGGTTAACACTGAAGCTTTCTTT.

The rearrangement uses TRBV27 and TRBJ1-5; 8 bases agree with TRBD1. Germline CDR1 and CDR2: MNHEY and SMNVEV (reference sequence). With 4 bases clipped from V and 6 bases from J, the junction kept 5 bases outside the gene matches. The CDR3 extends over 14 amino acids. In DNA, the CDR3 is TGTGCCAGCAGTTCATTGACAGGGGCTCAGCCCCAGCATTTT. This sequence encodes CASSSLTGAQPQHF.

The chain carries TRBV11-2 and TRBJ2-4, with 9 bases aligning to TRBD1. There are 16 residues in the CDR3. The germline V gene encodes CDR1 SGHAT and CDR2 FQNNGV. V dropped 4 bases and J dropped 8; count of bases not matched to a gene: 12. The CDR3: CASSSGGQGRADIQYF. CDR3 nucleotides: TGTGCCAGCAGCTCGGGGGGACAGGGTCGGGCGGACATTCAGTACTTC.